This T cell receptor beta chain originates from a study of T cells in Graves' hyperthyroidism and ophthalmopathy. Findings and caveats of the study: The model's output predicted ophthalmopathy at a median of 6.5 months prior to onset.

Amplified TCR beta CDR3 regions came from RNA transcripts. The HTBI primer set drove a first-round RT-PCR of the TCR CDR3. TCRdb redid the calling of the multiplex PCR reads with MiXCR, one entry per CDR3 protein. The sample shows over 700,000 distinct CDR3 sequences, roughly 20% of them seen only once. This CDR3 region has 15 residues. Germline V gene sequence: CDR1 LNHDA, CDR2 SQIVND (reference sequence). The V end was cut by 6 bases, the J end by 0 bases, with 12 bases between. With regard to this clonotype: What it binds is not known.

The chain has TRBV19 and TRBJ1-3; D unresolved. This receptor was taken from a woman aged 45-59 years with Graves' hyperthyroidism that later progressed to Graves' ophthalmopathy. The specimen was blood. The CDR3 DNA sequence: TGTGCCAGTAGATTGGACCAGAGCTCTGGAAACACCATATATTTT. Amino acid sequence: CASRLDQSSGNTIYF.